This record looks at one TCR beta chain sequence and its context. Its cognate antigen is unknown. The data derive from a study of cytomegalovirus exposure and HLA in healthy donors. The CDR3 runs to 13 residues. With V trimmed by 1 base and J by 10 bases, 6 bases remained unmatched. The V gene's germline CDR1 is MDHEN and CDR2 SYDVKM. Use of 60 Vbeta and 13 Jbeta primers characterized the PCR. Measured with immunoSEQ multiplex PCR; TCRdb has only the in-frame clones, and not every one. The sample includes about 200,000 clones, almost 85% of them seen just once. Study-level points and caveats: More clonal expansion characterized HLA-associated TCR beta chains than equally common others in a later analysis. Indistinguishable V segments, including TRBV6-2 and TRBV6-3, were excluded. Most of the TCR beta V segments (in an earlier analysis) were productive either about 87% or about 30% of the time. The authors reported that TCR beta sequences could predict HLA-A and HLA-B alleles. These predictions were accurate for most subjects in the first cohort.

The receptor was derived from a woman in her forties or fifties in good health and CMV-seronegative. The chain carries TRBV28 and TRBJ1-1, with 7 bases that match TRBD1. Specimen: PBMCs. CDR3 protein: CASSLSAPGGAFF. In DNA, the CDR3 is TGTGCCAGCAGTTTATCCGCCCCAGGGGGAGCTTTCTTT.